The entry below gives a single TCR beta chain sequence along with its context. The CDR3 has 15 residues. V gave up 5 bases and J gave up 3 bases; unmatched junction bases: 7. Germline V gene lookup returns CDR1 SEHNR and CDR2 FQNEAQ (reference sequence). This entry belongs to a study of T cell repertoires in cytomegalovirus infection. TCRdb reprocessed the reads with MiXCR, giving one entry per CDR3 protein. The data show about 490,000 distinct CDR3 sequences, around 11% seen once. This receptor was obtained from a human donor in good health (CMV status not recorded). Some clones in this sample may be carry-over from other donors' samples. What was sequenced was PBMCs. This chain links TRBV7-9 with TRBJ1-2; 9 nucleotides agree with TRBD1. The CDR3 loop is CASSPWDREDYGYTF. CDR3 nucleotide sequence: TGTGCCAGCAGCCCCTGGGACAGGGAGGACTATGGCTACACCTTC.